This entry describes one T cell receptor (beta chain). Original data processing: Estimates of nucleated cell counts were drawn from the amplification of reference gene primers. Generated by immunoSEQ multiplex PCR, the TCRdb table keeps only in-frame clones and is missing some. V and J calls and clone size are those listed in that table; D and trimming were worked out from the DNA. The sample has around 370,000 clones; more than 70% are singletons. The CDR3 contains 12 residues. Germline CDR1 reads SGDLS; CDR2 reads YYNGEE. Trimming left V 6 bases short and J 11 bases short, with 15 bases between. One Seattle source followed patients from active infection through their disease course. This sample was included in a study of blood T cell repertoires in COVID-19. Study details: In each case, the material was cDNA or gDNA derived from T cells, B-cell-depleted T cells, or PBMCs.

The receptor was isolated from a woman in her seventies with COVID-19, enrolled during active disease. V and J are TRBV9 and TRBJ1-5; TRBD1 is a possible D gene (6 bases). Sequencing was carried out using peripheral blood. The CDR3 coding sequence is TGTGCCAGCACAACAGGGCCTCGGGCCCAGCATTTT. Its protein product is CASTTGPRAQHF.